The 32 T cell receptor beta chains below all came from one sample that was sequenced in a study of T cells in localized non-small cell lung cancer. The protocol was immunoSEQ multiplex PCR, while the TCRdb copy is restricted to in-frame clones and leaves out a portion. The table includes around 15,000 clones, around nine tenths detected once. This sample comprised peripheral blood, obtained before any cancer treatment. The receptors were gathered from a female donor older than 55 with stage III squamous cell lung carcinoma.

The genes are TRBV2 and TRBJ2-1; either TRBD1 or TRBD2 may supply D (5 bases each). Between the trimmed V and J ends, which lost 4 bases and 2 bases, there was a span of 15 bases. CDR3 length: 16 residues. Germline assignment: CDR1 SNHLY and CDR2 FYNNEI. Here the CDR3 reads CASSGARGWPYNEQFF. The CDR3 region has the DNA TGTGCCAGCAGTGGGGCCCGGGGCTGGCCCTACAATGAGCAGTTCTTC.

V and J are TRBV30 and TRBJ1-2; possibly TRBD1 for D (6 bases). With 0 bases removed from V and 8 bases from J, the gap between germline ends came to 16 bases. This CDR3 has 14 residues. Germline CDR1 GTSNPN, CDR2 SVGIG (reference sequence). CDR3 nucleotides: TGTGCCTGGAGTGTACTTGCCAGGGGTGGCGGCTACACCTTC. This sequence encodes CAWSVLARGGGYTF.

The chain uses TRBV6-1 and TRBJ1-2, with TRBD1 identical over 7 bases. Germline loops: CDR1 MNHNS, CDR2 SASEGT. After removal of 0 bases from V and 7 bases from J, the junction contained 5 bases not matched to a gene. This CDR3 is built from 14 residues. CDR3 sequence: CASSEALTGVGYTF. CDR3 in DNA: TGTGCCAGCAGTGAAGCACTAACAGGGGTTGGCTACACCTTC.

The gene calls are TRBV11-2 and TRBJ2-7; D is unclear. The germline gives CDR1 SGHAT, CDR2 FQNNGV. V was clipped by 5 bases and J by 3 bases, with 5 bases between them. This CDR3 is 11 amino acids long. CDR3 region: CASSHGYEQYF. In DNA form, the CDR3 reads TGTGCCAGCAGCCACGGCTACGAGCAGTACTTC.

The CDR3 DNA follows: TGTGCAAGTCGCTTAGAAAGATGTTCCGGGGGCGCGTATGGCTACACCTTC. It codes for CASRLERCSGGAYGYTF. The chain joins TRBV12-2 to TRBJ1-2. TRBV12-2 is tagged as a pseudogene. This CDR3 has 17 residues.

The CDR3 sequence: CASSRGTGGYDEQYF. The CDR3 DNA sequence: TGCGCCAGCAGCAGGGGGACAGGGGGCTATGACGAGCAGTACTTC. The genes are TRBV5-1 and TRBJ2-7; 12 nucleotides align to TRBD1. J was trimmed by 5 bases and V by 4 bases; bases with no gene match: 7. This CDR3 has 15 residues. Germline V CDR1 and CDR2: SGHRS, YFSETQ.

The chain uses TRBV27 and TRBJ2-3; 8 positions agree with TRBD2. Germline CDR1 and CDR2: MNHEY and SMNVEV (reference sequence). V trimming: 10 bases; J trimming: 0 bases; junction bases outside the gene matches: 21. This CDR3 region has 19 residues. The CDR3 here is CATKFIGGDGGASTDTQYF. The CDR3 DNA reads as TGTGCCACCAAGTTTATCGGAGGGGACGGGGGGGCAAGCACAGATACGCAGTATTTT.

The J gene is TRBJ1-5, the V gene TRBV2; possible D gene TRBD1, 5 bases. The CDR3 runs 13 residues. The germline V gene has CDR1 SNHLY and CDR2 FYNNEI. The V end lost 10 bases, the J end lost 1 base, and 11 bases lay between the germline ends. The CDR3 reads CATKRDSNQPQHF. CDR3 bases: TGTGCCACCAAACGGGACAGCAATCAGCCCCAGCATTTT.

J is TRBJ1-2 and V is TRBV6-5; no clear D gene. In germline, CDR1 is MNHEY, CDR2 SVGAGI. Trimming removed 2 bases at V and 6 bases at J, with 7 bases between. The CDR3 totals 12 residues. The DNA of the CDR3 is TGTGCCAGCAGTTACGCCGGGAATGGCTACACCTTC. Residues: CASSYAGNGYTF.

This chain uses TRBV7-3 with TRBJ2-1; the match to TRBD2 covers 9 bases. Germline-derived CDR1 and CDR2 are SGHTA and FQGTGA. This CDR3 spans 15 amino acids. Trimming removed 5 bases from V and 3 bases from J; junction bases left unmatched: 5. CDR3 DNA: TGTGCCAGCAGCCAAGGACTAGCGTACTACAATGAGCAGTTCTTC. Its protein is CASSQGLAYYNEQFF.

V is TRBV4-1 and J is TRBJ1-3; D ambiguous. This CDR3 contains 13 residues. V lost 1 base and J 9 bases, leaving 10 bases between the germline ends. CDR1 MGHRA and CDR2 YSYEKL come from the germline V gene. This CDR3 is CASSQVQPPTIYF. DNA for the CDR3: TGCGCCAGCAGCCAAGTACAGCCTCCCACCATATATTTT.

The chain carries TRBV7-7 and TRBJ2-3, with 8 nucleotides matching TRBD2. This CDR3 region has 15 residues. Germline V gives CDR1 SSHAT, CDR2 FNYEAQ (reference sequence). J lost 2 bases, V lost 6 bases, and 7 bases had no gene match. The DNA of the CDR3 is TGTGCCAGCAGTCCCATTAGCGGGGCCACAGATACGCAGTATTTT. Encoded protein: CASSPISGATDTQYF. Variable domain in full (rest from reference TRBV7-7 and TRBJ2-3): GAGVSQSPRYKVTKRGQDVTLRCDPISSHATLYWYQQALGQGPEFLTYFNYEAQPDKSGLPSDRFSAERPEGSISTLTIQRTEQRDSAMYRCASSPISGATDTQYFGPGTRLTVL.

V is TRBV13 and J is TRBJ1-2; tentative D call: TRBD1 (6 bases). The germline CDR1 and CDR2 sequences are PRHDT and FYEKMQ (reference sequence). This CDR3 comprises 14 residues. Trimming left V 5 bases short and J 6 bases short, with 16 bases between. CDR3 in DNA: TGTGCCAGCAGCAGGGGGGGCGGGGAGAATGGCTACACCTTC. Its protein is CASSRGGGENGYTF. The full variable domain, with the rest looked up from reference TRBV13 and TRBJ1-2, is AAGVIQSPRHLIKEKRETATLKCYPIPRHDTVYWYQQGPGQDPQFLISFYEKMQSDKGSIPDRFSAQQFSDYHSELNMSSLELGDSALYFCASSRGGGENGYTFGSGTRLTVV.

In the case of this clone: The same CDR3 is also encoded by other DNA sequences in this sample. The chain combines TRBV10-3 with TRBJ1-1; D perhaps matches TRBD1 (5 bases). The CDR3 extends over 15 amino acids. Germline V gene data show CDR1 as ENHRY and CDR2 as SYGVKD. Trimming pared 1 base from V and 5 bases from J, leaving 14 bases between. The CDR3 sequence is CAISEWSRAGTEAFF. The CDR3 DNA sequence: TGTGCCATCAGTGAGTGGTCCAGGGCCGGGACTGAAGCTTTCTTT.

This sequence joins TRBV21-1 and TRBJ2-4. TRBV21-1 is assigned pseudogene status. This CDR3 comprises 16 residues. The CDR3 nucleotides read TGTGCCAGCAGCAAAGGGGAGCAGGGTGGCAAAAACATTCAGTACTTC. Its translation is CASSKGEQGGKNIQYF.

CDR3 residues: CASSVAGTGWNEQFF. The CDR3 DNA reads as TGTGCCAGCAGCGTAGCTGGGACAGGGTGGAATGAGCAGTTCTTC. The chain uses TRBV9 and TRBJ2-1; 9 nucleotides line up with TRBD1. The CDR3 runs to 15 residues. Germline trimming cut 0 bases from V and 7 bases from J; bases unmatched to any gene: 5. Germline V CDR1 and CDR2: SGDLS, YYNGEE.

In this sample, this clone turned up once. The chain recombines TRBV15 with TRBJ2-5; D unresolved. This CDR3 has 13 amino acids. Germline loops: CDR1 LNHNV, CDR2 YYDKDF (reference sequence). V was clipped by 4 bases and J by 7 bases, with 13 bases between them. CDR3 nucleotide sequence: TGTGCCACCAGCAACCCCTCGCGAGGGACCCAGTACTTC. Translation gives CATSNPSRGTQYF. Full variable domain (outside the CDR3, taken from reference TRBV15 and TRBJ2-5): DAMVIQNPRYQVTQFGKPVTLSCSQTLNHNVMYWYQQKSSQAPKLLFHYYDKDFNNEADTPDNFQSRRPNTSFCFLDIRSPGLGDTAMYLCATSNPSRGTQYFGPGTRLLVL.

This clone was found once. V is TRBV6-1 and J is TRBJ2-7; 7 bases agree with TRBD1. The CDR3 has 14 residues. Germline V gene data show CDR1 as MNHNS and CDR2 as SASEGT. With 3 bases clipped from V and 0 bases from J, the junction kept 2 bases outside the gene matches. The CDR3 bases are TGTGCCAGCAGTGAGTGGGACAGCTCCTACGAGCAGTACTTC. This translates into CASSEWDSSYEQYF.

V gene TRBV5-1 combines with J gene TRBJ2-3; 12 nucleotides align to TRBD2. V lost 4 bases to trimming and J lost 7 bases; unmatched junction nucleotides: 7. In germline, CDR1 is SGHRS, CDR2 YFSETQ. The length of the CDR3 is 15 residues. CDR3 in DNA: TGCGCCAGCAGCCCCGTACTAGCGGGGGGAAATACGCAGTATTTT. Residues: CASSPVLAGGNTQYF.

The chain employs TRBV18 and TRBJ2-7; D is possibly TRBD2 (6 bases). Trimming left V 5 bases short and J 0 bases short, with 17 bases between. The CDR3 sequence is 16 residues long. CDR1 and CDR2 (germline): KGHSH, LQKENI. The CDR3 nucleotides are TGTGCCAGCTCATTGGTCGGGACTCAACCCTCCTACGAGCAGTACTTC. It translates to CASSLVGTQPSYEQYF.

The rearrangement uses TRBV29-1 and TRBJ2-1; TRBD2 aligns across 7 bases. The J segment lost 7 bases and the V segment lost 0 bases, leaving 3 bases of the junction unmatched. CDR3 length: 13 amino acids. CDR1 and CDR2 (germline): SQVTM, ANQGSEA. CDR3 amino acids: CSVEEGGVNEQFF. In DNA form, the CDR3 reads TGCAGCGTTGAAGAGGGGGGGGTTAATGAGCAGTTCTTC.

This rearrangement joins TRBV7-9 to TRBJ1-1, with 7 bases lining up with TRBD1. This CDR3 is 17 amino acids long. V shed 5 bases, J shed 2 bases, and the junction held 14 bases outside the gene matches. Germline CDR1 reads SEHNR; CDR2 reads FQNEAQ (reference sequence). This CDR3 is CASSPLEGAGPNTEAFF. CDR3 nucleotides: TGTGCCAGCAGCCCACTAGAGGGGGCAGGGCCCAACACTGAAGCTTTCTTT.

V gene TRBV29-1 combines with J gene TRBJ2-7; 8 nucleotides agree with TRBD1. The germline V gene has CDR1 SQVTM and CDR2 ANQGSEA. The V and J ends lost 4 bases and 5 bases, in that order; junction bases with no gene match: 10. This CDR3 spans 14 amino acids. The CDR3: CSVAPDREFNEQYF. The CDR3, as DNA: TGCAGCGTTGCGCCGGACAGGGAATTCAACGAGCAGTACTTC.

The chain recombines TRBV5-4 with TRBJ1-6; D may be TRBD1 (5 bases). The CDR3 is made up of 16 amino acids. The germline V gene encodes CDR1 SGHNT and CDR2 YYREEE (reference sequence). Between the trimmed V and J ends, which lost 4 bases and 0 bases, there was a span of 11 bases. CDR3 coding DNA: TGTGCCAGCAGCCGCCAGGGCAGCTCCTATAATTCACCCCTCCACTTT. It codes for CASSRQGSSYNSPLHF.

This chain joins TRBV7-2 and TRBJ2-1, with D possibly being TRBD2 (6 bases). In germline, CDR1 is SGHTA, CDR2 FQGNSA. CDR3 length: 13 amino acids. Trimming shortened V by 3 bases and J by 3 bases, and 6 bases separated the two germline ends. The CDR3 nucleotides are TGTGCCAGCAGCTTGGGACTCTACAATGAGCAGTTCTTC. Residues: CASSLGLYNEQFF.

The chain combines TRBV2 with TRBJ1-4; the D gene is possibly TRBD1 (5 bases). Germline assignment: CDR1 SNHLY and CDR2 FYNNEI. Trimming stripped 8 bases from V and 8 bases from J, with 18 bases between. CDR3 length: 14 residues. The DNA for the CDR3 is TGTGCCAGCGGAATTCAGGGTATCTCCGAAAAACTGTTTTTT. Amino acid sequence: CASGIQGISEKLFF. Looking up the rest from reference TRBV2 and TRBJ1-4 gives the full variable domain: EPEVTQTPSHQVTQMGQEVILRCVPISNHLYFYWYRQILGQKVEFLVSFYNNEISEKSEIFDDQFSVERPDGSNFTLKIRSTKLEDSAMYFCASGIQGISEKLFFGSGTQLSVL.

The rearrangement links TRBV5-4 to TRBJ2-3, with 7 bases matching TRBD2. This CDR3 comprises 15 residues. The V gene end was trimmed by 4 bases and the J gene end by 3 bases; junction bases not matched to a gene: 8. Germline V gene sequence: CDR1 SGHNT, CDR2 YYREEE (reference sequence). The CDR3 loop reads CASSRRGLLTDTQYF. CDR3 sequence (DNA): TGTGCCAGCAGCAGAAGGGGACTATTGACAGATACGCAGTATTTT.

J is TRBJ2-4 and V is TRBV7-2; possibly TRBD2 for D (6 bases). V was clipped by 5 bases and J by 5 bases, with 13 bases between them. Germline-derived CDR1 and CDR2 are SGHTA and FQGNSA. This CDR3 spans 14 amino acids. The CDR3 nucleotides read TGTGCCAGCAGCCCTAGGACGGGGGAAAACATTCAGTACTTC. Its protein is CASSPRTGENIQYF.

The chain combines TRBV19 with TRBJ1-1; 9 positions match TRBD1. Trimming took 5 bases from V and 5 from J; bases not matched to a gene: 6. Germline V CDR1 and CDR2: LNHDA, SQIVND (reference sequence). This CDR3 contains 14 residues. The CDR3 protein is CASSSGQGLTEAFF. DNA for the CDR3: TGTGCCAGTAGTTCGGGACAGGGCTTGACTGAAGCTTTCTTT. Variable domain in full (rest from reference TRBV19 and TRBJ1-1): DGGITQSPKYLFRKEGQNVTLSCEQNLNHDAMYWYRQDPGQGLRLIYYSQIVNDFQKGDIAEGYSVSREKKESFPLTVTSAQKNPTAFYLCASSSGQGLTEAFFGQGTRLTVV.

This chain uses TRBV5-5 with TRBJ1-2; D remains ambiguous. This CDR3 is 15 amino acids long. V lost 0 bases and J lost 4, with 13 bases in between. Looked up from germline, CDR1 is SGHKS and CDR2 is YYEKEE (reference sequence). The CDR3 nucleotides read TGTGCCAGCAGCTTGGGATCAGTTGGAACCTATGGCTACACCTTC. Translating it yields CASSLGSVGTYGYTF.

This clone was detected only a few times. V usage is TRBV5-1 and J usage is TRBJ2-7; D not resolved. Germline CDR1 SGHRS, CDR2 YFSETQ. The V and J ends lost 0 bases and 0 bases respectively, with 13 bases between them. The CDR3 totals 16 residues. CDR3 nucleotides: TGCGCCAGCAGCTTGGCACTCCTCTCGTCCTCCTACGAGCAGTACTTC. Translating gives CASSLALLSSSYEQYF.

The chain employs TRBV6-5 and TRBJ1-1; 7 bases match TRBD1. Germline V CDR1 and CDR2: MNHEY, SVGAGI. This CDR3 contains 13 residues. Trimming at V came to 4 bases and at J to 5 bases, leaving 4 bases not matched to a gene. As DNA, the CDR3 is TGTGCCAGCAGTTCACAGGGGAGGACTGAAGCTTTCTTT. This encodes CASSSQGRTEAFF.